The 8 T cell receptor beta chains below all came from one sample that was sequenced in a study of shared clonotypes between healthy human individuals (dated by TCRdb to 2018 to 2020). Library construction relied on the immunoSEQ multiplex PCR assay. TCRdb holds this immuneACCESS table with in-frame rearrangements only. Some clones are missing; in checked studies, unresolved V genes explain under half, and the rest has no known cause. For this sample the table gives around 1.9 million clones, of which more than 85% were detected only once. Of the sample, around 1.7% is held by the ten largest clones. For the CD8 naive samples, CD45RO-negative cells were positively selected for CCR7, yielding a CD45RA+CCR7+ population from which TemRA cells were excluded. The sample was naive CD8+ T cells from PBMCs. Interpreted using the paper, the cell subset or site label stands for: CD45RA+CCR7+. The receptor set was obtained from a man between 18 and 29 years old in good health. Some clones in this sample may be carry-over from other donors' samples.

Comments on this clone: Other DNA sequences in the same sample also yield this CDR3. The V call is TRBV6-5, the J call TRBJ1-3; weak D call: TRBD1 (5 bases). CDR1 is MNHEY, CDR2 SVGAGI, per germline. The CDR3 has 14 residues. V lost 2 bases and J 1 base, leaving 6 bases between the germline ends. The CDR3 sequence is CASSYRGSGNTIYF. The CDR3 nucleotides are TGTGCCAGCAGTTACAGGGGTTCTGGAAACACCATATATTTT.

The V and J genes are TRBV5-1 and TRBJ1-3, with no clear D. Germline V gene lookup returns CDR1 SGHRS and CDR2 YFSETQ. Trimming removed 4 bases from V and 4 bases from J, with 9 bases in between. The CDR3 contains 13 residues. The CDR3 DNA reads as TGCGCCAGCAGCACCCGACTGGGAAACACCATATATTTT. This encodes CASSTRLGNTIYF.

This clone turned up a few times. This chain joins TRBV28 and TRBJ1-5, with TRBD1 as a possible D gene (5 bases). The germline V gene has CDR1 MDHEN and CDR2 SYDVKM. V lost 5 bases to trimming and J lost 5 bases, with 19 bases between them. This CDR3 is 16 amino acids long. In nucleotides, the CDR3 is TGTGCCAGCAGTAGGGGTAAGGCCGTTAGATATCAGCCCCAGCATTTT. It yields the protein CASSRGKAVRYQPQHF.

This chain connects TRBV21-1 to TRBJ2-1; TRBD2, the table's D call, was not compared with the DNA. TRBV21-1 is designated a pseudogene. The CDR3 length is 18 residues. Written as DNA, the CDR3 is TGTGCCAGCAGCAAAGATGGGACTAGCGGGAGGTACTACAATGAGCAGTTCTTC. This gives the protein CASSKDGTSGRYYNEQFF.

V and J are TRBV27 and TRBJ1-5; 8 bases line up with TRBD1. The CDR3 loop spans 18 amino acids. Germline V gene lookup returns CDR1 MNHEY and CDR2 SMNVEV (reference sequence). V shed 5 bases and J 2 bases; nucleotides not matched to a gene: 14. The CDR3 spells CASSPRADRGGGNQPQHF. In DNA form, the CDR3 reads TGTGCCAGCAGTCCACGCGCAGACAGGGGTGGGGGCAATCAGCCCCAGCATTTT.

CDR3 in DNA: TGTGCCATCAGTGTTGCAGATACGCAGTATTTT. It yields the protein CAISVADTQYF. This chain uses TRBV10-3 with TRBJ2-3; D uncertain. The V and J ends lost 4 bases and 4 bases respectively, with 3 bases between them. Per the germline V gene, CDR1 is ENHRY and CDR2 is SYGVKD. The CDR3 extends over 11 amino acids.

This clone appeared once. The CDR3 bases are TGTGCCAGCAGTTCGAAACGGGGGCTAGATTCCTACGAGCAGTACTTC. Protein product: CASSSKRGLDSYEQYF. The V gene is TRBV28, the J gene TRBJ2-7, with D perhaps assigned TRBD1 or TRBD2 (6 bases each). Germline V CDR1 and CDR2: MDHEN, SYDVKM. V lost 4 bases, J lost 1 base, and 17 bases lay in between. This CDR3 region has 16 residues.

The chain carries TRBV7-8 and TRBJ1-5; D ambiguous. The V and J ends lost 5 bases and 1 base respectively, with 12 bases between them. CDR3 length equals 15 residues. Looked up from germline, CDR1 is SGHVS and CDR2 is FQNEAQ. This chain's CDR3 is CASSVDLGSNQPQHF. The CDR3 nucleotides read TGTGCCAGCAGCGTAGACCTCGGGAGCAATCAGCCCCAGCATTTT.